Shown below are 20 T cell receptor beta chains from a single sample sequenced in a study of blood T cell repertoires in COVID-19. This table comes from immunoSEQ multiplex PCR, and its TCRdb copy is limited to in-frame clones, with some not included. Of approximately 68,000 clones listed, approximately 79% are singletons. Specimen: peripheral blood. The receptors here all came from a woman in her forties or fifties with acute or convalescent COVID-19.

The rearrangement joins TRBV10-2 to TRBJ1-4, with D perhaps matching TRBD1 (6 bases). Trimming removed 5 bases at V and 8 bases at J, with 15 bases between. The CDR3 is 14 amino acids. Looked up from germline, CDR1 is WSHSY and CDR2 is SAAADI. The CDR3 DNA reads TGCGCCAGCAGTCCCAGACAGGTTGTCGAAAAACTGTTTTTT. Translated: CASSPRQVVEKLFF.

The chain couples TRBV7-2 to TRBJ2-1; 7 bases are a match to TRBD1. Germline V CDR1 and CDR2: SGHTA, FQGNSA. Trimming took 5 bases from V and 5 from J; bases not matched to a gene: 9. The CDR3 spans 15 residues. As DNA, the CDR3 is TGTGCCAGCAGCCCAGGACAGGTATGGGACAATGAGCAGTTCTTC. Its translation is CASSPGQVWDNEQFF.

The chain is built from TRBV11-2 and TRBJ1-2; no reliable D call. Germline CDR1 reads SGHAT; CDR2 reads FQNNGV. This CDR3 region has 15 residues. The V end was cut by 5 bases, the J end by 4 bases, with 17 bases between. The DNA of the CDR3 is TGTGCCAGCAGCCGGACTCCTCAGACTACCTATGGCTACACCTTC. Translated: CASSRTPQTTYGYTF.

The J gene is TRBJ2-1, the V gene TRBV7-2; the match to TRBD2 covers 11 bases. V trimming: 5 bases; J trimming: 4 bases; junction bases outside the gene matches: 4. The germline gives CDR1 SGHTA, CDR2 FQGNSA. This CDR3 has 15 amino acids. CDR3 amino acids: CASSASGGSYNEQFF. CDR3 nucleotide sequence: TGTGCCAGCAGCGCTAGCGGGGGGTCTTACAATGAGCAGTTCTTC. Drawing the rest from reference TRBV7-2 and TRBJ2-1, the complete variable domain is GAGVSQSPSNKVTEKGKDVELRCDPISGHTALYWYRQSLGQGLEFLIYFQGNSAPDKSGLPSDRFSAERTGGSVSTLTIQRTQQEDSAVYLCASSASGGSYNEQFFGPGTRLTVL.

This clone was seen once. The V call is TRBV5-5, the J call TRBJ1-1; a possible D gene is TRBD1 (6 bases). V gave up 1 base and J gave up 1 base, with 14 bases separating them. The CDR3 contains 16 residues. Germline V gene sequence: CDR1 SGHKS, CDR2 YYEKEE (reference sequence). The CDR3 nucleotides are TGTGCCAGCAGCTTGATGAGGCAGGGGTGGAACACTGAAGCTTTCTTT. It encodes CASSLMRQGWNTEAFF.

This clone has only one observation. This chain joins TRBV7-2 and TRBJ2-7; possibly TRBD1 for D (6 bases). The CDR3 has 14 amino acids. The V gene's germline CDR1 is SGHTA and CDR2 FQGNSA. Trimming took off 2 bases at V and 5 bases at J, with 13 bases between the two ends. This CDR3 reads CASSLRGGSHEQYF. The CDR3 DNA reads TGTGCCAGCAGCTTAAGAGGGGGTAGCCACGAGCAGTACTTC. Together with reference TRBV7-2 and TRBJ2-7, the CDR3 gives the full variable domain: GAGVSQSPSNKVTEKGKDVELRCDPISGHTALYWYRQSLGQGLEFLIYFQGNSAPDKSGLPSDRFSAERTGGSVSTLTIQRTQQEDSAVYLCASSLRGGSHEQYFGPGTRLTVT.

This chain connects TRBV7-3 to TRBJ2-2, with D tentatively TRBD1 (5 bases). This CDR3 is 15 amino acids long. Germline-derived CDR1 and CDR2 are SGHTA and FQGTGA. With 5 bases removed from V and 2 bases from J, the gap between germline ends came to 12 bases. CDR3 amino acids: CASSPIDRNTGELFF. CDR3 bases: TGTGCCAGCAGCCCCATCGACAGAAACACCGGGGAGCTGTTTTTT. Based on the CDR3 plus reference TRBV7-3 and TRBJ2-2, the full variable domain is GAGVSQTPSNKVTEKGKYVELRCDPISGHTALYWYRQSLGQGPEFLIYFQGTGAADDSGLPNDRFFAVRPEGSVSTLKIQRTERGDSAVYLCASSPIDRNTGELFFGEGSRLTVL.

The chain carries TRBV28 and TRBJ1-5, with TRBD1 identical over 8 bases. CDR1 is MDHEN and CDR2 is SYDVKM in the germline V gene. Trimming at V came to 5 bases and at J to 6 bases, leaving 3 bases not matched to a gene. CDR3 length equals 13 residues. The CDR3, as DNA: TGTGCCAGCAGTCGGACAGGGTTTCAGCCCCAGCATTTT. Residues: CASSRTGFQPQHF. The variable domain in full, with the rest retrieved from reference TRBV28 and TRBJ1-5, is DVKVTQSSRYLVKRTGEKVFLECVQDMDHENMFWYRQDPGLGLRLIYFSYDVKMKEKGDIPEGYSVSREKKERFSLILESASTNQTSMYLCASSRTGFQPQHFGDGTRLSIL.

The chain links TRBV19 to TRBJ2-3, with D tentatively TRBD2 (6 bases). The V gene's germline CDR1 is LNHDA and CDR2 SQIVND (reference sequence). The CDR3 runs 19 residues. The germline V and J ends were trimmed by 1 base and 2 bases, with 22 bases remaining between them. The DNA of the CDR3 is TGTGCCAGTAGTATAGCTCCGTTCGGGGGAGGCTATCACACAGATACGCAGTATTTT. It encodes CASSIAPFGGGYHTDTQYF.

The CDR3 sequence: CASSQGQVNTEAFF. The CDR3 nucleotides read TGTGCCAGCAGTCAGGGACAGGTGAACACTGAAGCTTTCTTT. The chain combines TRBV27 with TRBJ1-1; 8 bases are a match to TRBD1. CDR3 length equals 14 residues. With V trimmed by 5 bases and J by 0 bases, 2 bases remained unmatched. Germline CDR1 reads MNHEY; CDR2 reads SMNVEV (reference sequence).

The chain recombines TRBV29-1 with TRBJ1-2, with 7 bases lining up with TRBD1. Germline V gene data show CDR1 as SQVTM and CDR2 as ANQGSEA. This CDR3 has 12 residues. The V gene end was trimmed by 8 bases and the J gene end by 5 bases; junction bases not matched to a gene: 8. The CDR3 region is CSLLGTAYGYTF. The CDR3 DNA reads as TGCAGCCTTCTTGGGACAGCTTATGGCTACACCTTC.

This sequence joins TRBV6-2 or TRBV6-3 and TRBJ2-2; maybe TRBD2 (6 bases). Trimming left V 2 bases short and J 7 bases short, with 11 bases between. Germline CDR1 reads MNHEY; CDR2 reads SVGEGT. This CDR3 comprises 14 residues. CDR3 DNA sequence: TGTGCCAGCAGTTACGAACTAGCAAGCGGGGAGCTGTTTTTT. The encoded protein is CASSYELASGELFF.

The CDR3 loop reads CASSSGLGGNEQFF. Written as DNA, the CDR3 is TGTGCCAGCAGCTCCGGACTAGGGGGCAATGAGCAGTTCTTC. V gene TRBV7-2 combines with J gene TRBJ2-1; TRBD2 might be the D (7 bases). The ends were cut back, 4 bases at V and 6 bases at J, with 13 bases in the middle. This CDR3 contains 14 residues. The germline V gene encodes CDR1 SGHTA and CDR2 FQGNSA.

The rearrangement links TRBV7-2 to TRBJ2-3; TRBD2 might be the D (6 bases). Germline-derived CDR1 and CDR2 are SGHTA and FQGNSA. The length of the CDR3 is 14 residues. With 3 bases removed from V and 2 bases from J, the gap between germline ends came to 9 bases. DNA of the CDR3: TGTGCCAGCAGCTTTAGCGGACCCACAGATACGCAGTATTTT. Its protein product is CASSFSGPTDTQYF.

V gene TRBV2 combines with J gene TRBJ1-1; no reliable D call. The germline CDR1 and CDR2 sequences are SNHLY and FYNNEI. This CDR3 region has 14 residues. Trimming stripped 0 bases from V and 0 bases from J, with 5 bases between. The CDR3 is CASSEAQVNTEAFF. CDR3 nucleotide sequence: TGTGCCAGCAGTGAAGCTCAGGTGAACACTGAAGCTTTCTTT.

The gene calls are TRBV7-2 and TRBJ1-2, with TRBD1 matching over 7 bases. Germline V gives CDR1 SGHTA, CDR2 FQGNSA. The CDR3 consists of 16 residues. V lost 2 bases, J lost 2 bases, and 8 bases stayed unmatched. CDR3 protein: CASSLFGQALNYGYTF. CDR3 in DNA: TGTGCCAGCAGCTTATTCGGACAGGCTTTAAACTATGGCTACACCTTC.

The V call is TRBV6-5, the J call TRBJ1-5; possible D gene TRBD1, 5 bases. Trimming took off 8 bases at V and 5 bases at J, with 13 bases between the two ends. This CDR3 is built from 13 residues. Germline-derived CDR1 and CDR2 are MNHEY and SVGAGI. The CDR3 DNA follows: TGTGCCAGCTATGACAGCAAGGATCAGCCCCAGCATTTT. Its translation is CASYDSKDQPQHF.

The V gene is TRBV7-6, the J gene TRBJ2-1, with 11 bases fitting TRBD2. The CDR3 is 15 amino acids. V lost 0 bases, J lost 8 bases, and 3 bases stayed unmatched. Germline V gene data show CDR1 as SGHVS and CDR2 as FNYEAQ. CDR3 sequence: CASSLASGGAYEQFF. The DNA of the CDR3 is TGTGCCAGCAGCTTAGCTAGCGGGGGGGCTTATGAGCAGTTCTTC.

The chain employs TRBV7-6 and TRBJ2-2; tentatively, D is TRBD2 (6 bases). CDR1 and CDR2 (germline): SGHVS, FNYEAQ. CDR3 length: 15 residues. Deletions cut 2 bases from V and 0 bases from J, with 7 bases between. The CDR3 loop is CASSLTSSNTGELFF. For the CDR3, the DNA is TGTGCCAGCAGCTTAACTAGCTCGAACACCGGGGAGCTGTTTTTT.

This chain connects TRBV3-1 (or the pseudogene TRBV3-2) to TRBJ1-1; D is perhaps TRBD1 (6 bases). CDR1 and CDR2 (germline): LGHDT, YNNKEL (reference sequence). Trimming removed 7 bases at V and 1 base at J, with 19 bases between. The CDR3 spans 16 residues. The CDR3 DNA follows: TGTGCCAGCACCATATGGCGTGGGGACAAGAACACTGAAGCTTTCTTT. Translated, it gives CASTIWRGDKNTEAFF.